The entry that follows covers one T cell receptor beta chain sequence. This sample was included in a study of cytomegalovirus exposure and HLA in healthy donors. The V end lost 4 bases, the J end lost 8 bases, and 8 bases lay between the germline ends. Germline V gene lookup returns CDR1 SEHNR and CDR2 FQNEAQ (reference sequence). CDR3 length equals 11 residues. Each donor was nominally healthy when sampled (though unrecorded immune exposures were likely). A multiplex PCR was run with 60 Vbeta primers and 13 Jbeta primers. Method: immunoSEQ multiplex PCR; TCRdb's copy keeps in-frame clones and lacks some. The sample includes over 45,000 clones.

The sequence was obtained from a woman aged 18-35 years in good health and CMV-seronegative. The V call is TRBV7-9, the J call TRBJ1-1, with D possibly matching TRBD1 (5 bases). Sequencing was carried out using PBMCs. CDR3 sequence reads: CASSSQVEAFF. The CDR3 nucleotides read TGTGCCAGCAGCTCACAGGTGGAAGCTTTCTTT.